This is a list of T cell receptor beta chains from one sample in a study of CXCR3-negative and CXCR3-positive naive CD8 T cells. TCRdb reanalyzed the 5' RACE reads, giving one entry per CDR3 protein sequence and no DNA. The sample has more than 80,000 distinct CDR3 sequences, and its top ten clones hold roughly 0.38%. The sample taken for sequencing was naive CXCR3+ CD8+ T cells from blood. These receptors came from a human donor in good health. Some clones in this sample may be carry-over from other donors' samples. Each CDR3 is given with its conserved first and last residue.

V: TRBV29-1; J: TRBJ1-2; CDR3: CSVEDLLWGYGYTF
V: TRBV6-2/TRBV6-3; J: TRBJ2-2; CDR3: CASSYLSTGELFF
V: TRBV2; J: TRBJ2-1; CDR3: CASSDPIVYNDAGQFF
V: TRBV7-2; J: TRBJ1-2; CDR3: CASSPAGGGTNYGYTF
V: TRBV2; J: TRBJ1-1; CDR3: CASSSRQNTEAFF
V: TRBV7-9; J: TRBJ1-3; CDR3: CASSILTGEGNTIYF
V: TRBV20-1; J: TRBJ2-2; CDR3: CSARVGGAALNTGELFF
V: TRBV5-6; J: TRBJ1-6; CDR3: CASSLRRLNSPLHF
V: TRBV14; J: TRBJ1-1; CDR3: CASSHGQEQVYGTEAFF
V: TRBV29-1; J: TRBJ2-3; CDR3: CSVEPALAGDTDTQYF
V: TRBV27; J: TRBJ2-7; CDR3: CASSSFEEIYEQYF
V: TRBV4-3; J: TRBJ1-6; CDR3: CASSQGTANSPLHF
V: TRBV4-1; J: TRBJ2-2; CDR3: CASSLGRAYTGELFF
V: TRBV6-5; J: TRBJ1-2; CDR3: CASSQRPPEGYTF
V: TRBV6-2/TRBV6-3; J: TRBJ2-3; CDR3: CASSPVGDDTQYF
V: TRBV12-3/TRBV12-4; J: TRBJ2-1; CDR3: CASSFGTGYNEQFF
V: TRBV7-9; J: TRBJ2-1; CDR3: CASSLYWGLAGENEQFF
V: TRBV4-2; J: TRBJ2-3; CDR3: CASSQDYRDSDTQYF
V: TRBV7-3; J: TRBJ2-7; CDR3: CASSWGQGYEQYF
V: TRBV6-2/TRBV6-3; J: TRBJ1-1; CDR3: CASSLTAGVTVLNVGLNTEAFF
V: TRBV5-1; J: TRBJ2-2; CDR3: CASSPIRTRSTGELFF
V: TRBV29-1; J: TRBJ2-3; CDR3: CSVEDTDLTRESTDTQYF
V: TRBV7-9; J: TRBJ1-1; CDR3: CASRGGGFTEAFF
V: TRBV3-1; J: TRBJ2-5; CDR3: CASSPLSRLAGQETQYF
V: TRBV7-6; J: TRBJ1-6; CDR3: CASSLQGTSPLHF
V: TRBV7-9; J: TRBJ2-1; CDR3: CASSFPVLGYNEQFF
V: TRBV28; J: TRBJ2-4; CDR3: CASSWRGLAKNIQYF
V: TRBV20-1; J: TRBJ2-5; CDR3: CSARTEETQYF
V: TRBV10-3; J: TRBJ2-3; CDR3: CAISESGFRSTDTQYF
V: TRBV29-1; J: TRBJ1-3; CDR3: CSVVSARDNSGNTIYF
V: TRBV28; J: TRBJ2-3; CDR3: CASSLLALAGVSDTQYF
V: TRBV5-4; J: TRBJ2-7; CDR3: CASSLFAGLEQYF
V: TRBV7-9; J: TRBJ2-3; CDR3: CASSPPRDSYTDTQYF
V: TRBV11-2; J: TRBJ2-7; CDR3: CASSLPDSYEQYF
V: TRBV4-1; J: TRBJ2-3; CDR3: CASSQVDTSGTDTQYF
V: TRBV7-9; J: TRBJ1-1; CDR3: CASSSERGLSTEAFF
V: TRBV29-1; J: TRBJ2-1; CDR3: CSAPNEGTFQFF
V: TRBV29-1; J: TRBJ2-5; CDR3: CSVEVLAGETQYF
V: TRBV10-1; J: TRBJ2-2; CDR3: CASRDSDRGRRRTGELFF
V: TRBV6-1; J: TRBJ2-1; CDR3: CASSEEGSGSSYNVQFF
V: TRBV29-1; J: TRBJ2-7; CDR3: CSVNLGTSQTYEQYF
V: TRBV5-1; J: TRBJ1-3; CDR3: CASSLGTDSGNTIYF
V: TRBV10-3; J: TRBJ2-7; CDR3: CAISERGYEQYF
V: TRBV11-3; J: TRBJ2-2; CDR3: CASSLGLLELFF
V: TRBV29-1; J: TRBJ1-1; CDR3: CSVVGDLNTEAFF
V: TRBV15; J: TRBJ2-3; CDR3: CATSREVVLASTDTQYF
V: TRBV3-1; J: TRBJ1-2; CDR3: CASSQGALNYGYTF
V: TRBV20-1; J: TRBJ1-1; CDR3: CSARDVVGQNTEAFF
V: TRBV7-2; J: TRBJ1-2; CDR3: CASSSLRDKLNYGYTF
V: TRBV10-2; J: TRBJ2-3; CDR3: CASRQGWKGTDTQYF
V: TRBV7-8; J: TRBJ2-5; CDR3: CASSPAGKGRETQYF
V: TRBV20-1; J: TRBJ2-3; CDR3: CSASAPLSGGAADTQYF